This T cell receptor beta chain comes out of a study of neurological immune-mediated disorders. General observations from the study: Subjects shared no identical expanded-clone CDR3 amino acid sequences, suggesting private TCR-beta repertoires in all groups.

This clonotype was seen at least ten times. The antigen remains unidentified. V lost 4 bases to trimming and J lost 5 bases, with 15 bases between them. Germline values: CDR1 ENHRY, CDR2 SYGVKD. The CDR3 is made up of 15 amino acids. Time point defined: longitudinal time-point 2. The cDNA came from 5'RACE, which used 10-nucleotide random UMIs. MiXCR, run by TCRdb on the 5' RACE reads, gives a single entry per CDR3 protein. In the table there are over 55,000 distinct CDR3 sequences, about 10% of which are singletons. This rearrangement joins TRBV10-3 to TRBJ2-1, with D possibly matching TRBD2 (5 bases). The TCR comes from a man aged 25-45 years in good health. The sequenced sample was PBMCs. The CDR3 spells CAISGGKTLDNEQFF. DNA for the CDR3: TGTGCCATCAGTGGAGGGAAAACATTAGACAATGAGCAGTTCTTC.